This record covers a single T cell receptor beta chain. These data belong to a study of blood T cell repertoires in COVID-19. The CDR3 spans 12 residues. V lost 1 base and J 6 bases, leaving 7 bases between the germline ends. Measured with immunoSEQ multiplex PCR; TCRdb has only the in-frame clones, and not every one. The sample has under 400,000 clones; around nine tenths are singletons. Material: PBMCs or T cells enriched from blood (not recorded which). This receptor was taken from a woman in her 30s who had been exposed to COVID-19. The chain links TRBV12-3 or TRBV12-4 to TRBJ2-7, with a possible D match to TRBD1 (6 bases). The chain's CDR3 is CASSLGDTEQYF. The CDR3 nucleotides read TGTGCCAGCAGTTTAGGGGACACCGAGCAGTACTTC.